What follows are 22 T cell receptor beta chains derived from one specimen sequenced in a study of blood T cell repertoires in COVID-19. Assay used: immunoSEQ multiplex PCR; TCRdb lists only in-frame clones, some missing. Among 350,000 or so clones listed, approximately 92% were seen once. Input material: PBMCs or T cells enriched from blood (not recorded which). The receptors come from a woman in her thirties who had recovered from COVID-19.

The V and J genes are TRBV2 and TRBJ2-7, with TRBD2 matching over 8 bases. The junction had 6 bases not matched to a gene; V was cut back by 4 bases and J by 1 base. This CDR3 has 15 residues. Germline lookup yields CDR1 SNHLY and CDR2 FYNNEI. The DNA of the CDR3 is TGTGCCAGCAGTGTATATGGCGGGAGGTCCTACGAGCAGTACTTC. Protein: CASSVYGGRSYEQYF. Complete variable domain (other parts from reference TRBV2 and TRBJ2-7): EPEVTQTPSHQVTQMGQEVILRCVPISNHLYFYWYRQILGQKVEFLVSFYNNEISEKSEIFDDQFSVERPDGSNFTLKIRSTKLEDSAMYFCASSVYGGRSYEQYFGPGTRLTVT.

This clone was seen just once. The chain joins TRBV7-9 to TRBJ2-1; the match to TRBD2 covers 12 bases. Per germline, CDR1 SEHNR and CDR2 FQNEAQ (reference sequence). This CDR3 has 14 amino acids. J gave up 16 bases and V 3 bases, and 10 bases lay outside the gene matches. The CDR3 DNA reads as TGTGCCAGCAGCTTGACTAGCGGGGGCCGTCGGGGATTCTTC. The encoded protein is CASSLTSGGRRGFF. The whole variable domain, filled in from reference TRBV7-9 and TRBJ2-1, reads DTGVSQNPRHKITKRGQNVTFRCDPISEHNRLYWYRQTLGQGPEFLTYFQNEAQLEKSRLLSDRFSAERPKGSFSTLEIQRTEQGDSAMYLCASSLTSGGRRGFFGPGTRLTVL.

This sequence joins TRBV28 and TRBJ2-3; TRBD2 matches at 14 bases. CDR1 and CDR2 (germline): MDHEN, SYDVKM. CDR3 length: 18 amino acids. V lost 2 bases and J lost 6; bases outside the gene matches: 10. CDR3 nucleotides: TGTGCCAGCAGTTTAAAACCGGGACTAGCGGGGGCCGGGGATACGCAGTATTTT. Its protein product is CASSLKPGLAGAGDTQYF.

The rearrangement links TRBV18 to TRBJ1-3; D is undetermined. CDR1 and CDR2 from the germline V gene are KGHSH and LQKENI. Deletions cut 2 bases from V and 0 bases from J, with 11 bases between. The CDR3 is made up of 16 amino acids. The CDR3 DNA sequence: TGTGCCAGCTCACCAGTGAGAACTAGCTCTGGAAACACCATATATTTT. Its translation: CASSPVRTSSGNTIYF.

The chain carries TRBV5-6 and TRBJ1-3, with TRBD1 identical over 10 bases. V trimming: 4 bases; J trimming: 4 bases; junction bases outside the gene matches: 14. In germline, CDR1 is SGHDT, CDR2 YYEEEE. CDR3 length: 18 amino acids. In nucleotides, the CDR3 is TGTGCCAGCAGCGCACAGTTACCGGGACAGGGGAGAGGAAACACCATATATTTT. This gives the protein CASSAQLPGQGRGNTIYF.

The chain combines TRBV7-9 with TRBJ1-1, with 8 nucleotides matching TRBD1. The CDR3 runs to 16 residues. Germline V CDR1 and CDR2: SEHNR, FQNEAQ (reference sequence). Trimming removed 5 bases from V and 3 bases from J; junction bases left unmatched: 11. The CDR3 reads CASSTMTGAPDTEAFF. The CDR3 DNA is TGTGCCAGCAGCACGATGACAGGGGCGCCAGACACTGAAGCTTTCTTT.

The chain employs TRBV4-3 and TRBJ1-2; D gene uncertain. In germline, CDR1 is LGHNA, CDR2 YSLEER. Deletions cut 1 base from V and 4 bases from J, with 10 bases between. The CDR3 length is 14 residues. The CDR3 reads CASSQGVSIYGYTF. The CDR3 DNA follows: TGCGCCAGCAGCCAAGGTGTGTCCATCTATGGCTACACCTTC.

The chain recombines TRBV5-6 with TRBJ1-5; no firm D call. The V gene's germline CDR1 is SGHDT and CDR2 YYEEEE. V gave up 0 bases and J gave up 4 bases, with 8 bases separating them. CDR3 length equals 14 residues. The CDR3: CASSLGTANQPQHF. The DNA for the CDR3 is TGTGCCAGCAGCTTGGGCACAGCAAATCAGCCCCAGCATTTT.

The chain has TRBV4-2 and TRBJ2-7; 7 nucleotides align to TRBD2. Germline V gene data show CDR1 as LGHNA and CDR2 as YNFKEQ. The CDR3 contains 17 residues. Germline trimming cut 1 base from V and 4 bases from J; bases unmatched to any gene: 13. CDR3 residues: CASSQVLAGEDGYEQYF. The CDR3 bases are TGTGCCAGCAGCCAAGTCCTGGCGGGAGAGGACGGTTACGAGCAGTACTTC.

The chain uses TRBV2 and TRBJ1-2; weak D call: TRBD1 (5 bases). The CDR3 has 15 residues. V dropped 5 bases and J dropped 1 base, with 14 bases sitting between them. The V gene's germline CDR1 is SNHLY and CDR2 FYNNEI. The CDR3 loop is CASSRQGLYNYGYTF. Written as DNA, the CDR3 is TGTGCCAGCAGTCGGCAGGGACTTTATAACTATGGCTACACCTTC.

This chain uses TRBV28 with TRBJ2-5; D is perhaps TRBD1 (6 bases). Germline V gives CDR1 MDHEN, CDR2 SYDVKM. Trimming removed 7 bases at V and 2 bases at J, with 20 bases between. This CDR3 is 16 amino acids long. The CDR3 sequence: CASNTRPGQYQETQYF. CDR3 in DNA: TGTGCCAGCAATACTCGACCGGGACAATATCAAGAGACCCAGTACTTC.

The rearrangement joins TRBV7-2 to TRBJ2-5, with no clear D. The CDR3 consists of 13 residues. Trimming removed 1 base at V and 5 bases at J, with 8 bases between. Germline CDR1 is SGHTA and CDR2 is FQGNSA. The CDR3 reads CASSLGSRETQYF. CDR3 coding DNA: TGTGCCAGCAGCTTAGGGAGTAGGGAGACCCAGTACTTC. The full variable domain, its missing parts supplied by reference TRBV7-2 and TRBJ2-5, is GAGVSQSPSNKVTEKGKDVELRCDPISGHTALYWYRQSLGQGLEFLIYFQGNSAPDKSGLPSDRFSAERTGGSVSTLTIQRTQQEDSAVYLCASSLGSRETQYFGPGTRLLVL.

The V and J genes are TRBV15 and TRBJ1-4; D gene uncertain. With 1 base removed from V and 4 bases from J, the gap between germline ends came to 10 bases. The CDR3 length is 15 residues. Germline loops: CDR1 LNHNV, CDR2 YYDKDF (reference sequence). The CDR3, as DNA: TGTGCCACCAGCAGAGCGAGGGTCCTTAATGAAAAACTGTTTTTT. Translated, it gives CATSRARVLNEKLFF.

This clone has just a few counts. V usage is TRBV7-9 and J usage is TRBJ2-7, with D possibly being TRBD1 (6 bases). In germline, CDR1 is SEHNR, CDR2 FQNEAQ (reference sequence). The CDR3 covers 14 residues. V was clipped by 5 bases and J by 0 bases, with 11 bases between them. The CDR3 nucleotides are TGTGCCAGCAGCCCCTGGACAGACTCCTACGAGCAGTACTTC. Residues: CASSPWTDSYEQYF.

The rearrangement uses TRBV4-3 and TRBJ1-1; D uncertain. Germline CDR1 is LGHNA and CDR2 is YSLEER. V was pared by 0 bases and J by 3 bases, with 8 bases between. The CDR3 spans 14 residues. In DNA form, the CDR3 reads TGCGCCAGCAGCCAAGATCAACAGTACACTGAAGCTTTCTTT. Translation gives CASSQDQQYTEAFF.

V usage is TRBV28 and J usage is TRBJ2-3, with TRBD2 matching 9 bases. Per the germline V gene, CDR1 is MDHEN and CDR2 is SYDVKM. The ends lost 6 bases at V and 0 bases at J; junction bases unmatched: 16. The CDR3 is made up of 19 amino acids. CDR3 loop: CASSQVGGLSGSSTDTQYF. The CDR3 region has the DNA TGTGCCAGCAGCCAAGTAGGGGGACTTAGCGGGAGTAGCACAGATACGCAGTATTTT.

V gene TRBV5-6 combines with J gene TRBJ1-2; D is uncertain. Germline-derived CDR1 and CDR2 are SGHDT and YYEEEE. Trimming removed 0 bases at V and 7 bases at J, with 16 bases between. This CDR3 is 15 amino acids long. The CDR3 sequence is CASSLEEALPPGYTF. The CDR3 region has the DNA TGTGCCAGCAGCTTGGAAGAGGCTTTACCACCTGGCTACACCTTC. Full variable domain (remainder filled in from reference TRBV5-6 and TRBJ1-2): DAGVTQSPTHLIKTRGQQVTLRCSPKSGHDTVSWYQQALGQGPQFIFQYYEEEERQRGNFPDRFSGHQFPNYSSELNVNALLLGDSALYLCASSLEEALPPGYTFGSGTRLTVV.

In its sample, this clone was seen once. The rearrangement links TRBV5-5 to TRBJ2-2; no definite D call. Trimming pared 2 bases from V and 6 bases from J, leaving 17 bases between. The CDR3 has 16 amino acids. Germline CDR1 is SGHKS and CDR2 is YYEKEE (reference sequence). The DNA of the CDR3 is TGTGCCAGCAGCTTAAGGCAGACGACAAACGCCGGGGAGCTGTTTTTT. Protein: CASSLRQTTNAGELFF.

The V and J genes are TRBV7-2 and TRBJ2-1; D remains unclear. CDR1 SGHTA and CDR2 FQGNSA come from the germline V gene. Trimming took off 4 bases at V and 7 bases at J, with 11 bases between the two ends. The CDR3 covers 13 residues. DNA of the CDR3: TGTGCCAGCAGCTCCTCCTATCGGAATGAGCAGTTCTTC. Translating gives CASSSSYRNEQFF.

The chain recombines TRBV18 with TRBJ2-2, with D possibly matching TRBD2 (6 bases). V shed 5 bases and J shed 0 bases, with 10 bases lying between them. CDR1 is KGHSH, CDR2 LQKENI, per germline. The CDR3 is made up of 15 amino acids. The CDR3 is CASSASVTNTGELFF. Written as DNA, the CDR3 is TGTGCCAGCTCAGCTAGCGTCACGAACACCGGGGAGCTGTTTTTT.

The chain uses TRBV4-3 and TRBJ2-7, with D maybe TRBD1 (5 bases). The CDR3 is 16 residues long. Trimming removed 0 bases from V and 2 bases from J, with 14 bases in between. Germline V gene lookup returns CDR1 LGHNA and CDR2 YSLEER. CDR3 DNA: TGCGCCAGCAGCCAAGATCAGGGCACCGTTACCTACGAGCAGTACTTC. It codes for CASSQDQGTVTYEQYF.

This chain connects TRBV3-1 (or the pseudogene TRBV3-2) to TRBJ2-3; the D gene is possibly TRBD2 (5 bases). V dropped 3 bases and J dropped 2 bases, with 15 bases sitting between them. The CDR3 extends over 16 amino acids. Looked up from germline, CDR1 is LGHDT and CDR2 is YNNKEL (reference sequence). The CDR3 sequence: CASSHWRARPTDTQYF. CDR3 in DNA: TGTGCCAGCAGCCACTGGCGGGCCCGACCCACAGATACGCAGTATTTT.